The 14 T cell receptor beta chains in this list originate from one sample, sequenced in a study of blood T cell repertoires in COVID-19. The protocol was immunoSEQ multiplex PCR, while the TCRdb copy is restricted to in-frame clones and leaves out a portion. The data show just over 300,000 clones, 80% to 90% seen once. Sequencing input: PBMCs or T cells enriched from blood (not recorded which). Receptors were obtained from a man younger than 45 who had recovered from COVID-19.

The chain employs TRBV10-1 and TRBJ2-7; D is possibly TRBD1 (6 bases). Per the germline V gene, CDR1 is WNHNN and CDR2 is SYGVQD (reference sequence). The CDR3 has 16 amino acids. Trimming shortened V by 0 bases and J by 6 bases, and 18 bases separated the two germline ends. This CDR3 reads CASSESGTLKLGEQYF. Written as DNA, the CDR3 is TGCGCCAGCAGTGAGTCGGGGACACTCAAGCTAGGCGAGCAGTACTTC.

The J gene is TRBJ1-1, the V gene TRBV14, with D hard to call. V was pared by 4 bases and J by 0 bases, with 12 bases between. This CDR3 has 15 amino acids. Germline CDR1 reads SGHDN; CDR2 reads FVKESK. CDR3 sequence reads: CASSPFAGLNTEAFF. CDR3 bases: TGTGCCAGCAGCCCTTTTGCGGGGTTGAACACTGAAGCTTTCTTT.

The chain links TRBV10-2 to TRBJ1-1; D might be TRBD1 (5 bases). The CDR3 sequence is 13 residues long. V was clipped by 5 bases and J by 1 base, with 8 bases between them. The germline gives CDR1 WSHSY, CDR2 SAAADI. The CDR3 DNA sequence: TGCGCCAGCAGTCAGGGAGGGAACACTGAAGCTTTCTTT. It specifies CASSQGGNTEAFF.

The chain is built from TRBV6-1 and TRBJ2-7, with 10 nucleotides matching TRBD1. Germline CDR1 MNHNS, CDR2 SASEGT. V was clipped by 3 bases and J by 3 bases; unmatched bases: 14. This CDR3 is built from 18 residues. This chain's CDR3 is CASSEGTGPGQGYYEQYF. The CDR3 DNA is TGTGCCAGCAGTGAGGGAACGGGTCCGGGACAGGGGTACTACGAGCAGTACTTC.

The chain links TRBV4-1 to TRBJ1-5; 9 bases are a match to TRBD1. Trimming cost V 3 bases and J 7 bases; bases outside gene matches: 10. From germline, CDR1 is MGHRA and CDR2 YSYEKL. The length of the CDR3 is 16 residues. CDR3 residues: CASSHLPGQGNQPQHF. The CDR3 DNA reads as TGCGCCAGCAGCCATCTACCGGGACAGGGAAACCAGCCCCAGCATTTT.

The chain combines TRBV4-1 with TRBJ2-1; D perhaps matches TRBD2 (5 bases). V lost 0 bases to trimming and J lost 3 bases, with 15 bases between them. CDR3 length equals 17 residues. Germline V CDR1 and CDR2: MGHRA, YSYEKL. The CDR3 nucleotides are TGCGCCAGCAGCCAAGATCCTCCGTCGGGAAGCTACAATGAGCAGTTCTTC. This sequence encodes CASSQDPPSGSYNEQFF.

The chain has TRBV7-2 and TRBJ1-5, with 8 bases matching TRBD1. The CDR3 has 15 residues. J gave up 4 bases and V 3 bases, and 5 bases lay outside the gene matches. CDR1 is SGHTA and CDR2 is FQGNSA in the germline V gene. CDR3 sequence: CASSFGQGRNQPQHF. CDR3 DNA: TGTGCCAGCAGCTTCGGACAGGGCCGGAATCAGCCCCAGCATTTT.

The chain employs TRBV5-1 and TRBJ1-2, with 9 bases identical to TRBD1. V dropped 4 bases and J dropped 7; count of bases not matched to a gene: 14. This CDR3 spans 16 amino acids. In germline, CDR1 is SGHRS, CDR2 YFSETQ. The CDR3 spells CASSAETGQGIGGYTF. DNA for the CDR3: TGCGCCAGCAGCGCGGAGACAGGACAGGGGATTGGTGGCTACACCTTC.

The chain's CDR3 is CASSRVGGSSFGGYTF. Here the CDR3 DNA reads TGTGCCAGCTCACGGGTTGGAGGGTCCTCCTTTGGTGGCTACACCTTC. The rearrangement links TRBV18 to TRBJ1-2; D is unresolved. Trimming took off 4 bases at V and 7 bases at J, with 22 bases between the two ends. Germline V lookup: CDR1 KGHSH, CDR2 LQKENI. The CDR3 totals 16 residues. Looking up the rest from reference TRBV18 and TRBJ1-2 gives the full variable domain: NAGVMQNPRHLVRRRGQEARLRCSPMKGHSHVYWYRQLPEEGLKFMVYLQKENIIDESGMPKERFSAEFPKEGPSILRIQQVVRGDSAAYFCASSRVGGSSFGGYTFGSGTRLTVV.

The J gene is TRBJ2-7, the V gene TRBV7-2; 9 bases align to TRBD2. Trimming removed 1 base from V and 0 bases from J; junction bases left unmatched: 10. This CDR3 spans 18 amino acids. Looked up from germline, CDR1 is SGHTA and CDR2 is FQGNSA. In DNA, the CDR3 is TGTGCCAGCAGCTTAGGTCTAGCGGGAAGATTCTCCTCCTACGAGCAGTACTTC. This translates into CASSLGLAGRFSSYEQYF.

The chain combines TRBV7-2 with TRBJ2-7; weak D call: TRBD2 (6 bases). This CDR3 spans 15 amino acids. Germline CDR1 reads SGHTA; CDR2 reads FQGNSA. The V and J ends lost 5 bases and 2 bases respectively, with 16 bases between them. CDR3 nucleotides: TGTGCCAGCAGCGCCCCTCCTCGGGGGACCTACGAGCAGTACTTC. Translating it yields CASSAPPRGTYEQYF. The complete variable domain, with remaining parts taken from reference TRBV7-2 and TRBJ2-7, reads GAGVSQSPSNKVTEKGKDVELRCDPISGHTALYWYRQSLGQGLEFLIYFQGNSAPDKSGLPSDRFSAERTGGSVSTLTIQRTQQEDSAVYLCASSAPPRGTYEQYFGPGTRLTVT.

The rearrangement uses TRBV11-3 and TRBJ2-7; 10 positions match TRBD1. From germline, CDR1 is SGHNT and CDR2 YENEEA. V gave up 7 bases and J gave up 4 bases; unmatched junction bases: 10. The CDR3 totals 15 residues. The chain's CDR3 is CASTPGQGGQYEQYF. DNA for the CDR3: TGTGCCAGCACTCCCGGACAGGGGGGGCAATACGAGCAGTACTTC.

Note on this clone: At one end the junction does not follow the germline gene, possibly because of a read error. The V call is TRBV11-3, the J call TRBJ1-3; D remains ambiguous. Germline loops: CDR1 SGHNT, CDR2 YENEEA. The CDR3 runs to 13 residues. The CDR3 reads CASSLDLGNTIYF. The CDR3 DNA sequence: TGTGCCAGCAGCCTAGACCTTGGAAACACCATATATTTT.

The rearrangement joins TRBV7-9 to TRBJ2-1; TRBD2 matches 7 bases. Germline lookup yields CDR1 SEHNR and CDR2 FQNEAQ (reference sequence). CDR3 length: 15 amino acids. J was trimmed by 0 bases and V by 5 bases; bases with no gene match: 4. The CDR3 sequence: CASSVRGGSYNEQFF. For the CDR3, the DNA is TGTGCCAGCAGCGTACGCGGGGGCTCCTACAATGAGCAGTTCTTC.